The 25 T cell receptor beta chains below come from one sample, sequenced in a study of CD8 T cells in ankylosing spondylitis. Notes on the study in general: Ankylosing spondylitis blood seemed to carry a telltale TCR beta motif made of fewer than 10 highly homologous variants.

TCRdb analysed the 5' RACE reads with MiXCR anew, one entry per CDR3 protein. Counted here are 670,000 or so distinct CDR3 sequences, 15% to 20% occurring once; the ten biggest clones make up under 20%. Their cognate antigens are unknown. Sample: blood, either unsorted or a sorted T cell fraction (not recorded which). These receptors all come from a male donor with ankylosing spondylitis.

This clonotype was seen only a few times. CDR3 region: CASSDRGVFDEQYF. In DNA form, the CDR3 reads TGTGCCAGCAGTGACCGGGGCGTTTTTGACGAGCAGTACTTC. The chain recombines TRBV6-1 with TRBJ2-7, with D possibly called TRBD1 or TRBD2 (5 bases each). The CDR3 length is 14 residues. Trimming took off 3 bases at V and 5 bases at J, with 14 bases between the two ends. Germline V lookup: CDR1 MNHNS, CDR2 SASEGT.

This clonotype showed up just a few times. The chain recombines TRBV5-1 with TRBJ1-1; D gene unclear. Germline V gene sequence: CDR1 SGHRS, CDR2 YFSETQ. The CDR3 loop spans 13 amino acids. Trimming left V 3 bases short and J 1 base short, with 7 bases between. In DNA, the CDR3 is TGCGCCAGCAGCTCCATTGGGAACACTGAAGCTTTCTTT. Residues: CASSSIGNTEAFF.

In this sample, this clonotype turned up once. The chain combines TRBV2 with TRBJ1-1; D unresolved. CDR3 length: 14 amino acids. Germline V lookup: CDR1 SNHLY, CDR2 FYNNEI. Trimming pared 9 bases from V and 3 bases from J, leaving 17 bases between. CDR3 sequence (DNA): TGTGCCAGACTCCGGAGGGTCCAGGACACTGAAGCTTTCTTT. It yields the protein CARLRRVQDTEAFF.

The chain joins TRBV7-2 to TRBJ2-1; 12 positions match TRBD2. Trimming removed 4 bases from V and 6 bases from J; junction bases left unmatched: 7. Germline V gene sequence: CDR1 SGHTA, CDR2 FQGNSA. The CDR3 has 16 amino acids. The CDR3 coding sequence is TGTGCCAGCAGCTCGTGGGCTAGCGGGAGGGGCAATGAGCAGTTCTTC. It yields the protein CASSSWASGRGNEQFF.

The chain couples TRBV6-1 to TRBJ1-2; D call uncertain. Trimming removed 6 bases at V and 4 bases at J, with 15 bases between. The V gene's germline CDR1 is MNHNS and CDR2 SASEGT. This CDR3 comprises 14 residues. The CDR3 region is CASSPRDKFYGYTF. The CDR3, as DNA: TGTGCCAGCAGCCCTCGCGACAAGTTCTATGGCTACACCTTC.

This clonotype was detected ten times or more. This chain joins TRBV29-1 and TRBJ2-1; 7 nucleotides agree with TRBD1. The V and J ends lost 5 bases and 7 bases, in that order; junction bases with no gene match: 11. Germline V gene sequence: CDR1 SQVTM, CDR2 ANQGSEA. This CDR3 comprises 14 residues. DNA for the CDR3: TGCAGCGTTTTTCACAGGGGTATCGTAAATGAGCAGTTCTTC. Translation: CSVFHRGIVNEQFF.

V and J are TRBV20-1 and TRBJ2-7, with 7 positions matching TRBD1. In germline, CDR1 is DFQATT, CDR2 SNEGSKA (reference sequence). V lost 2 bases and J lost 0; bases outside the gene matches: 7. CDR3 size: 15 residues. The CDR3 DNA is TGCAGTGCTAGACCCATCACAGGGGACTCCTACGAGCAGTACTTC. This sequence encodes CSARPITGDSYEQYF.

This clonotype was picked up a small number of times. CDR3 protein: CASSDVSGERYNEQFF. The CDR3 coding sequence is TGTGCCAGCAGTGATGTAAGCGGGGAGAGATACAATGAGCAGTTCTTC. The genes are TRBV25-1 and TRBJ2-1, with 7 nucleotides matching TRBD2. This CDR3 comprises 16 residues. V lost 3 bases to trimming and J lost 4 bases; unmatched junction nucleotides: 9. CDR1 MGHDK and CDR2 SYGVNS come from the germline V gene. Using reference TRBV25-1 and TRBJ2-1 for the parts outside the CDR3, the full variable domain is EADIYQTPRYLVIGTGKKITLECSQTMGHDKMYWYQQDPGMELHLIHYSYGVNSTEKGDLSSESTVSRIRTEHFPLTLESARPSHTSQYLCASSDVSGERYNEQFFGPGTRLTVL.

The V call is TRBV7-8, the J call TRBJ2-1; weak D call: TRBD2 (5 bases). CDR3 size: 14 residues. In germline, CDR1 is SGHVS, CDR2 FQNEAQ. Deletions cut 1 base from V and 4 bases from J, with 8 bases between. Here the CDR3 DNA reads TGTGCCAGCAGCTTAGGAGGGCAGTACAATGAGCAGTTCTTC. This codes for CASSLGGQYNEQFF.

This clonotype appeared a few times. The CDR3 DNA is TGCAGTGCTAGAGATCGAGAGACGGGGGAAAAACTGTTTTTT. It is translated as CSARDRETGEKLFF. The chain uses TRBV20-1 and TRBJ1-4; D is undetermined. This CDR3 region has 14 residues. V was cut by 0 bases and J by 8 bases, with 13 bases left in between. Germline CDR1 and CDR2: DFQATT and SNEGSKA (reference sequence).

This clonotype has a handful of counts. The V call is TRBV6-1, the J call TRBJ1-1; TRBD1 is a possible D gene (6 bases). The CDR3 totals 12 residues. The germline V gene encodes CDR1 MNHNS and CDR2 SASEGT. The ends were cut back, 0 bases at V and 11 bases at J, with 10 bases in the middle. CDR3 in amino acids: CASSEAPQGAFF. The CDR3 DNA is TGTGCCAGCAGTGAAGCGCCGCAGGGGGCTTTCTTT.

This clonotype has a handful of counts. The chain carries TRBV20-1 and TRBJ2-5; 8 bases agree with TRBD2. V trimming: 5 bases; J trimming: 4 bases; junction bases outside the gene matches: 0. This CDR3 has 11 residues. CDR1 is DFQATT, CDR2 SNEGSKA, per germline (reference sequence). CDR3 sequence reads: CSAAGGETQYF. The CDR3 region has the DNA TGCAGTGCTGCGGGGGGAGAGACCCAGTACTTC.

J is TRBJ1-5 and V is TRBV5-1; possible D gene TRBD1, 5 bases. Germline V CDR1 and CDR2: SGHRS, YFSETQ. The CDR3 extends over 13 amino acids. Between the trimmed V and J ends, which lost 0 bases and 7 bases, there was a span of 8 bases. The CDR3 DNA reads TGCGCCAGCAGCTTGGAGCAGGGACAGCCCCAGCATTTT. It codes for CASSLEQGQPQHF.

V is TRBV6-5 and J is TRBJ2-7; 9 nucleotides align to TRBD1. The germline V gene has CDR1 MNHEY and CDR2 SVGAGI. The V gene end was trimmed by 0 bases and the J gene end by 5 bases; junction bases not matched to a gene: 8. This CDR3 spans 16 amino acids. CDR3 residues: CASSYSYGTGHNEQYF. The CDR3 DNA reads as TGTGCCAGCAGTTACTCCTACGGGACAGGGCATAACGAGCAGTACTTC.

The chain recombines TRBV5-1 with TRBJ1-2; 7 bases align to TRBD1. CDR1 SGHRS and CDR2 YFSETQ come from the germline V gene. V shed 4 bases, J shed 2 bases, and the junction held 5 bases outside the gene matches. The CDR3 has 14 amino acids. The CDR3 DNA reads TGCGCCAGCAGCCGAAGACAGGGAAACTATGGCTACACCTTC. Amino acids: CASSRRQGNYGYTF.

This clonotype has just a few counts. The genes are TRBV7-9 and TRBJ2-2, with D tentatively TRBD2 (6 bases). V was shortened by 3 bases and J by 3 bases, with 11 bases between the two germline ends. There are 15 residues in the CDR3. The germline V gene has CDR1 SEHNR and CDR2 FQNEAQ (reference sequence). As DNA, the CDR3 is TGTGCCAGCAGCTTGAACGGGGAGGACACCGGGGAGCTGTTTTTT. It is translated as CASSLNGEDTGELFF.

The V and J genes are TRBV7-9 and TRBJ1-6; D is ambiguous. There are 15 residues in the CDR3. V was cut by 5 bases and J by 4 bases, with 12 bases left in between. Germline values: CDR1 SEHNR, CDR2 FQNEAQ (reference sequence). DNA of the CDR3: TGTGCCAGCAGCCCGGACGGACGGTATAATTCACCCCTCCACTTT. Protein sequence: CASSPDGRYNSPLHF.

The CDR3 reads CAISDTLGTGDEKLFF. CDR3 nucleotide sequence: TGTGCCATCAGTGATACCCTCGGGACAGGGGATGAAAAACTGTTTTTT. This chain uses TRBV10-3 with TRBJ1-4; 10 positions match TRBD1. V was pared by 3 bases and J by 6 bases, with 7 bases of the junction left unmatched. The CDR3 sequence is 16 residues long. Germline V gene sequence: CDR1 ENHRY, CDR2 SYGVKD.

This clonotype was observed at least ten times. The chain has TRBV4-2 and TRBJ2-1, with unresolved D. V lost 0 bases and J 0 bases, leaving 9 bases between the germline ends. The CDR3 covers 16 residues. The germline V gene encodes CDR1 LGHNA and CDR2 YNFKEQ. The CDR3 spells CASSQDPNLSYNEQFF. The DNA for the CDR3 is TGTGCCAGCAGCCAAGATCCTAACCTCTCCTACAATGAGCAGTTCTTC.

This clonotype was observed a few times. The chain couples TRBV7-9 to TRBJ2-1; 9 nucleotides agree with TRBD2. V lost 5 bases to trimming and J lost 5 bases; unmatched junction nucleotides: 7. Germline values: CDR1 SEHNR, CDR2 FQNEAQ (reference sequence). This CDR3 spans 15 amino acids. The DNA for the CDR3 is TGTGCCAGCAGCGGGAGCGGGGGGTCAAACAATGAGCAGTTCTTC. It is translated as CASSGSGGSNNEQFF.

The rearrangement uses TRBV7-9 and TRBJ2-3; TRBD1 agrees at 7 bases. Germline V CDR1 and CDR2: SEHNR, FQNEAQ (reference sequence). This CDR3 has 17 residues. V shed 5 bases and J 5 bases; nucleotides not matched to a gene: 16. For the CDR3, the DNA is TGTGCCAGCAGCCCCCCCACCGGACAGGTGGATTTAGATACGCAGTATTTT. Its protein is CASSPPTGQVDLDTQYF.

This clonotype was detected many times. The chain carries TRBV9 and TRBJ2-7; 9 bases line up with TRBD2. The germline gives CDR1 SGDLS, CDR2 YYNGEE. CDR3 length: 15 residues. V lost 4 bases, J lost 7 bases, and 12 bases stayed unmatched. CDR3 nucleotides: TGTGCCAGCAGCCCCTGGGTTAGCGGGGGTCTGGAGCAGTACTTC. Protein product: CASSPWVSGGLEQYF.

The J gene is TRBJ2-3, the V gene TRBV28; unclear D gene. The germline V gene has CDR1 MDHEN and CDR2 SYDVKM. The CDR3 runs 16 residues. The germline V and J ends were trimmed by 4 bases and 4 bases, with 18 bases remaining between them. CDR3 region: CASSCETRSGADTQYF. Here the CDR3 DNA reads TGTGCCAGCAGTTGCGAGACAAGGTCCGGCGCAGATACGCAGTATTTT.

Ten or more counts support this clonotype. The chain is built from TRBV29-1 and TRBJ1-2; D remains ambiguous. Trimming left V 2 bases short and J 8 bases short, with 12 bases between. CDR3 length: 12 amino acids. Germline CDR1 is SQVTM and CDR2 is ANQGSEA. The CDR3 here is CSVELDLGGYTF. The CDR3 DNA follows: TGCAGCGTTGAATTGGACCTTGGAGGCTACACCTTC.

This clonotype has only a few counts. The CDR3: CASSKDGRTEAFF. In DNA, the CDR3 is TGTGCCAGCAGCAAGGACGGGAGGACTGAAGCTTTCTTT. This chain uses TRBV7-6 with TRBJ1-1; D remains unclear. V was trimmed by 5 bases and J by 5 bases, leaving 12 bases between them. This CDR3 contains 13 residues. Germline V gene data show CDR1 as SGHVS and CDR2 as FNYEAQ.